Presented here are 28 T cell receptor beta chains from one specimen sequenced in a study of blood T cells in healthy people across ages. A second PCR of 7 to 11 cycles used a sample-barcoded 5' primer and a J-beta primer mix. TCRdb analysed the 5' RACE reads with MiXCR anew, one entry per CDR3 protein. The sample lists about a million distinct CDR3 sequences, about 48% seen once, with around an eighth in the top ten. The sequenced sample consisted of blood. Receptors originate from a man aged 25 to 40 in good health.

This clonotype was seen a few times. This sequence joins TRBV3-1 and TRBJ1-1; possible D gene TRBD1, 6 bases. The CDR3 spans 11 residues. V was cut by 10 bases and J by 8 bases, with 14 bases left in between. Germline V gene lookup returns CDR1 LGHDT and CDR2 YNNKEL (reference sequence). The DNA of the CDR3 is TGTGCCACCGCGGGACATCGGGAAGCTTTCTTT. It encodes CATAGHREAFF.

This clonotype showed up just a few times. The chain has TRBV20-1 and TRBJ2-7, with a tentative D call TRBD1 (5 bases). V lost 3 bases to trimming and J lost 0 bases, with 6 bases between them. The V gene's germline CDR1 is DFQATT and CDR2 SNEGSKA (reference sequence). The CDR3 covers 12 residues. CDR3 coding DNA: TGCAGTGCTAGTGACAGCTCCTACGAGCAGTACTTC. It is translated as CSASDSSYEQYF.

This clonotype was counted only a few times. The gene calls are TRBV6-2 or TRBV6-3 and TRBJ2-7, with D possibly being TRBD1 (6 bases). The CDR3 is made up of 14 amino acids. V was shortened by 5 bases and J by 7 bases, with 18 bases between the two germline ends. Germline V gives CDR1 MNHEY, CDR2 SVGEGT. CDR3 nucleotide sequence: TGTGCCAGCAGTCAGACAGGTTCGAGGAAAGAGCAGTACTTC. This translates into CASSQTGSRKEQYF.

This clonotype was seen a single time. The chain carries TRBV9 and TRBJ1-6; no clear D. The germline V gene encodes CDR1 SGDLS and CDR2 YYNGEE. CDR3 size: 12 residues. The V and J ends lost 4 bases and 9 bases respectively, with 8 bases between them. CDR3 residues: CASSKTSSPLHF. The CDR3 bases are TGTGCCAGCAGCAAGACGAGTTCACCCCTCCACTTT.

The chain joins TRBV20-1 to TRBJ1-4, with D hard to call. Trimming cost V 3 bases and J 0 bases, with 5 bases left between them. The CDR3 runs 13 residues. Germline V gene lookup returns CDR1 DFQATT and CDR2 SNEGSKA (reference sequence). In nucleotides, the CDR3 is TGCAGTGCTAGTTGGTCAACTAATGAAAAACTGTTTTTT. It is translated as CSASWSTNEKLFF.

J is TRBJ2-3 and V is TRBV29-1; 7 bases fit TRBD1. This CDR3 has 15 amino acids. Germline V gene sequence: CDR1 SQVTM, CDR2 ANQGSEA. J gave up 0 bases and V 6 bases, and 9 bases lay outside the gene matches. CDR3 loop: CSVATTGSSTDTQYF. DNA of the CDR3: TGCAGCGTCGCCACGACAGGGTCCAGCACAGATACGCAGTATTTT.

The chain uses TRBV20-1 and TRBJ2-7; D call uncertain. The length of the CDR3 is 14 residues. Germline lookup yields CDR1 DFQATT and CDR2 SNEGSKA (reference sequence). Trimming removed 5 bases at V and 2 bases at J, with 16 bases between. Here the CDR3 reads CSARLLTDAYEQYF. Written as DNA, the CDR3 is TGCAGTGCTCGCCTACTGACTGACGCCTACGAGCAGTACTTC.

The V call is TRBV10-3, the J call TRBJ2-1; no firm D call. Germline V lookup: CDR1 ENHRY, CDR2 SYGVKD. This CDR3 contains 13 residues. V lost 0 bases, J lost 10 bases, and 10 bases lay in between. CDR3 in DNA: TGTGCCATCAGTGAGTCGGAGACGACCGAGCAGTTCTTC. Amino acid sequence: CAISESETTEQFF.

The sample holds one count of this clonotype. The CDR3 reads CASSLNGASAYNEQFF. The DNA of the CDR3 is TGTGCCAGCAGCTTAAATGGGGCCTCAGCCTACAATGAGCAGTTCTTC. The chain joins TRBV7-3 to TRBJ2-1; tentative D call: TRBD1 (5 bases). Germline CDR1 reads SGHTA; CDR2 reads FQGTGA. V shed 1 base and J shed 2 bases, with 12 bases lying between them. This CDR3 comprises 16 residues.

The chain recombines TRBV28 with TRBJ2-7; tentative D call: TRBD2 (6 bases). The CDR3 extends over 13 amino acids. Trimming stripped 7 bases from V and 6 bases from J, with 16 bases between. Germline V gene sequence: CDR1 MDHEN, CDR2 SYDVKM. The DNA for the CDR3 is TGTGCCAGCACCCCTTTTCAGGGACTCGAGCAGTACTTC. It is translated as CASTPFQGLEQYF.

The chain joins TRBV3-1 to TRBJ1-2; a possible D gene is TRBD1 (5 bases). CDR3 size: 14 residues. Per germline, CDR1 LGHDT and CDR2 YNNKEL (reference sequence). The V and J ends lost 0 bases and 8 bases respectively, with 13 bases between them. CDR3 region: CASSQDSGTRGYTF. The CDR3 DNA reads TGTGCCAGCAGCCAAGATTCAGGGACTCGAGGCTACACCTTC.

The V call is TRBV7-9, the J call TRBJ2-4; TRBD1 agrees at 7 bases. J lost 4 bases, V lost 5 bases, and 5 bases had no gene match. CDR1 and CDR2 from the germline V gene are SEHNR and FQNEAQ (reference sequence). This CDR3 region has 14 residues. CDR3 sequence (DNA): TGTGCCAGCAGCCACCGGGACAGAAAAAACATTCAGTACTTC. Its protein is CASSHRDRKNIQYF. The variable domain in full, with the rest retrieved from reference TRBV7-9 and TRBJ2-4, is DTGVSQNPRHKITKRGQNVTFRCDPISEHNRLYWYRQTLGQGPEFLTYFQNEAQLEKSRLLSDRFSAERPKGSFSTLEIQRTEQGDSAMYLCASSHRDRKNIQYFGAGTRLSVL.

The J gene is TRBJ1-5, the V gene TRBV2; 10 nucleotides align to TRBD1. The V segment lost 4 bases and the J segment 6 bases; nucleotides outside the gene matches: 6. Germline-derived CDR1 and CDR2 are SNHLY and FYNNEI. The CDR3 sequence is 15 residues long. Here the CDR3 DNA reads TGTGCCAGCAGTGGGACAGGGGGTGGGGGTCAGCCCCAGCATTTT. This encodes CASSGTGGGGQPQHF.

V usage is TRBV5-1 and J usage is TRBJ2-5; D may correspond to TRBD1 or TRBD2 (5 bases each). The V and J ends lost 7 bases and 2 bases respectively, with 18 bases between them. CDR3 length: 15 residues. Germline V CDR1 and CDR2: SGHRS, YFSETQ. The CDR3 is CASCQRGEGQETQYF. The CDR3 DNA follows: TGCGCCAGCTGCCAAAGAGGGGAAGGGCAAGAGACCCAGTACTTC.

This chain connects TRBV7-9 to TRBJ2-5; 7 nucleotides align to TRBD2. Trimming cost V 1 base and J 2 bases; bases outside gene matches: 7. The CDR3 contains 16 residues. Germline values: CDR1 SEHNR, CDR2 FQNEAQ (reference sequence). CDR3 sequence reads: CASSLEPTGGQETQYF. The CDR3 coding sequence is TGTGCCAGCAGCTTAGAACCCACGGGGGGACAAGAGACCCAGTACTTC. Full variable domain (outside the CDR3, taken from reference TRBV7-9 and TRBJ2-5): DTGVSQNPRHKITKRGQNVTFRCDPISEHNRLYWYRQTLGQGPEFLTYFQNEAQLEKSRLLSDRFSAERPKGSFSTLEIQRTEQGDSAMYLCASSLEPTGGQETQYFGPGTRLLVL.

The rearrangement links TRBV27 to TRBJ1-2; D call uncertain. This CDR3 spans 12 amino acids. Trimming pared 5 bases from V and 4 bases from J, leaving 8 bases between. The germline V gene encodes CDR1 MNHEY and CDR2 SMNVEV (reference sequence). The CDR3 sequence is CASSAWGYGYTF. Written as DNA, the CDR3 is TGTGCCAGCAGTGCCTGGGGCTATGGCTACACCTTC.

The chain links TRBV20-1 to TRBJ2-3, with D possibly TRBD2 on 5 matching bases. Germline CDR1 DFQATT, CDR2 SNEGSKA (reference sequence). This CDR3 contains 14 residues. V was shortened by 0 bases and J by 8 bases, with 15 bases between the two germline ends. For the CDR3, the DNA is TGCAGTGCTAGAGATCCGGCTCTAGAGGGTACGCAGTATTTT. It is translated as CSARDPALEGTQYF.

The rearrangement joins TRBV7-2 to TRBJ2-1; maybe TRBD2 (6 bases). Germline loops: CDR1 SGHTA, CDR2 FQGNSA. V dropped 8 bases and J dropped 1 base, with 15 bases sitting between them. This CDR3 has 15 amino acids. Here the CDR3 reads CASGEAGLSYNEQFF. CDR3 nucleotide sequence: TGTGCCAGCGGAGAAGCAGGACTATCCTACAATGAGCAGTTCTTC.

The chain combines TRBV7-2 with TRBJ2-7, with D maybe TRBD1 (7 bases). Looked up from germline, CDR1 is SGHTA and CDR2 is FQGNSA. V was trimmed by 1 base and J by 6 bases, leaving 13 bases between them. The CDR3 covers 14 residues. CDR3 nucleotides: TGTGCCAGCAGCTTAGAGACAGGGCGGGGCGAGCAGTACTTC. Protein product: CASSLETGRGEQYF.

The J gene is TRBJ2-7, the V gene TRBV7-8; no clear D. Germline CDR1 and CDR2: SGHVS and FQNEAQ. The CDR3 is 12 amino acids. V lost 0 bases, J lost 6 bases, and 6 bases lay in between. CDR3 amino acids: CASSLAFAEQYF. CDR3 DNA sequence: TGTGCCAGCAGCTTAGCGTTTGCCGAGCAGTACTTC.

The chain employs TRBV13 and TRBJ2-3, with unresolved D. V lost 8 bases, J lost 2 bases, and 17 bases lay in between. This CDR3 comprises 15 residues. The germline V gene encodes CDR1 PRHDT and CDR2 FYEKMQ (reference sequence). The CDR3 reads CASGFAAPYTDTQYF. The CDR3 nucleotides read TGTGCCAGCGGATTCGCAGCGCCTTACACAGATACGCAGTATTTT.

The chain carries TRBV21-1 and TRBJ2-7. The end of the DNA aligns better with TRBJ2-5, so the J call may be wrong. TRBV21-1 is a pseudogene segment. The CDR3 consists of 14 residues. CDR3 nucleotide sequence: TGTGCCAGCAGCGCAGAAACGGGGAAAGAGACCCAGTACTTC. Protein: CASSAETGKETQYF.

The CDR3 loop reads CSVDGERRGAHNEQFF. CDR3 sequence (DNA): TGCAGCGTTGATGGGGAAAGGCGGGGGGCCCACAATGAGCAGTTCTTC. The chain has TRBV29-1 and TRBJ2-1, with 8 bases matching TRBD2. The J segment lost 5 bases and the V segment lost 3 bases, leaving 12 bases of the junction unmatched. This CDR3 contains 16 residues. Germline V gene data show CDR1 as SQVTM and CDR2 as ANQGSEA.

V gene TRBV12-3 or TRBV12-4 combines with J gene TRBJ2-7; the D gene could be TRBD1 or TRBD2 (5 bases each). The CDR3 runs 14 residues. V lost 5 bases and J 2 bases, leaving 13 bases between the germline ends. The DNA for the CDR3 is TGTGCCAGCAGTGTGCTACAGGAGGCCTACGAGCAGTACTTC. Protein sequence: CASSVLQEAYEQYF.

J is TRBJ2-5 and V is TRBV20-1; perhaps TRBD1 as D (5 bases). Germline V lookup: CDR1 DFQATT, CDR2 SNEGSKA (reference sequence). The CDR3 sequence is 15 residues long. V dropped 2 bases and J dropped 2 bases, with 15 bases sitting between them. The CDR3, as DNA: TGCAGTGCTAGACCTCCAGGGATCCGACAAGAGACCCAGTACTTC. It codes for CSARPPGIRQETQYF.

The rearrangement joins TRBV27 to TRBJ2-3, with TRBD1 matching over 7 bases. CDR1 and CDR2 (germline): MNHEY, SMNVEV (reference sequence). The ends lost 6 bases at V and 1 base at J; junction bases unmatched: 4. There are 14 residues in the CDR3. CDR3: CASRYRGGTDTQYF. CDR3 DNA sequence: TGTGCCAGCAGATACAGGGGCGGCACAGATACGCAGTATTTT.

The rearrangement joins TRBV20-1 to TRBJ2-1, with D tentatively TRBD1 (5 bases). The CDR3 is made up of 16 amino acids. CDR1 is DFQATT and CDR2 is SNEGSKA in the germline V gene (reference sequence). Trimming stripped 0 bases from V and 0 bases from J, with 12 bases between. The CDR3 region is CSARDVGRSSYNEQFF. The CDR3 DNA sequence: TGCAGTGCTAGAGATGTGGGGCGAAGCTCCTACAATGAGCAGTTCTTC.

V and J are TRBV7-2 and TRBJ2-5; unclear D gene. The CDR3 contains 14 residues. Germline V gene data show CDR1 as SGHTA and CDR2 as FQGNSA. V shed 3 bases and J shed 1 base, with 9 bases lying between them. The CDR3 sequence: CASSFGQTQETQYF. CDR3 DNA sequence: TGTGCCAGCAGCTTTGGGCAGACCCAAGAGACCCAGTACTTC.